Below, 32 T cell receptor beta chains from the same sample are listed, as sequenced in a study of blood T cell repertoires in COVID-19. TCRdb's table, derived via immunoSEQ multiplex PCR, lists solely in-frame clones and lacks some. The repertoire holds about 150,000 clones, with around 90% as singletons. Sequenced sample: peripheral blood. The receptors come from a middle-aged man with acute or convalescent COVID-19.

CDR3 region: CASSSSLAGIYEQYF. In DNA, the CDR3 is TGTGCCAGCAGCTCCAGCCTAGCGGGCATCTACGAGCAGTACTTC. The chain combines TRBV7-9 with TRBJ2-7; TRBD2 agrees at 8 bases. The J segment lost 3 bases and the V segment lost 4 bases, leaving 8 bases of the junction unmatched. The CDR3 is made up of 15 amino acids. Germline-derived CDR1 and CDR2 are SEHNR and FQNEAQ (reference sequence).

The gene calls are TRBV27 and TRBJ1-5; 9 nucleotides line up with TRBD1. CDR1 MNHEY and CDR2 SMNVEV come from the germline V gene (reference sequence). This CDR3 has 15 residues. V dropped 4 bases and J dropped 3; count of bases not matched to a gene: 4. Here the CDR3 reads CASSSTGGINQPQHF. DNA of the CDR3: TGTGCCAGCAGTTCTACAGGGGGCATCAATCAGCCCCAGCATTTT.

V is TRBV28 and J is TRBJ2-7; 8 bases are a match to TRBD1. This CDR3 has 15 amino acids. V gave up 3 bases and J gave up 7 bases; unmatched junction bases: 11. The V gene's germline CDR1 is MDHEN and CDR2 SYDVKM. The CDR3 nucleotides read TGTGCCAGCAGTTTGAACAGGGGGTACGCTATAGAGCAGTACTTC. Translated, it gives CASSLNRGYAIEQYF.

The rearrangement joins TRBV7-9 to TRBJ2-1; no firm D call. The CDR3 covers 14 residues. V lost 5 bases to trimming and J lost 9 bases, with 17 bases between them. Germline-derived CDR1 and CDR2 are SEHNR and FQNEAQ (reference sequence). The CDR3 reads CASSPAGSKFEQFF. The CDR3 DNA is TGTGCCAGCAGCCCAGCAGGAAGTAAATTTGAGCAGTTCTTC.

The genes are TRBV18 and TRBJ2-3; 10 positions agree with TRBD2. The CDR3 has 16 amino acids. Germline-derived CDR1 and CDR2 are KGHSH and LQKENI. The V gene end was trimmed by 0 bases and the J gene end by 4 bases; junction bases not matched to a gene: 4. Here the CDR3 reads CASSPPASGGADTQYF. CDR3 DNA sequence: TGTGCCAGCTCACCACCGGCCAGCGGGGGGGCAGATACGCAGTATTTT.

This clone was seen once. The chain recombines TRBV4-3 with TRBJ1-4, with a tentative D call TRBD1 (5 bases). From germline, CDR1 is LGHNA and CDR2 YSLEER. The CDR3 is made up of 16 amino acids. V lost 0 bases and J 7 bases, leaving 15 bases between the germline ends. For the CDR3, the DNA is TGCGCCAGCAGCCAAGATGTGGGGCAGGGAGGTGAAAAACTGTTTTTT. Its translation: CASSQDVGQGGEKLFF.

This chain connects TRBV28 to TRBJ2-1; 14 nucleotides match TRBD2. V lost 2 bases and J lost 6; bases outside the gene matches: 6. Germline assignment: CDR1 MDHEN and CDR2 SYDVKM. This CDR3 spans 17 amino acids. As DNA, the CDR3 is TGTGCCAGCAGTTTAGTGACTAGCGGGGGGGCGGGCAATGAGCAGTTCTTC. It translates to CASSLVTSGGAGNEQFF.

The gene calls are TRBV7-2 and TRBJ1-1; possible D gene TRBD1, 5 bases. This CDR3 region has 17 residues. Germline-derived CDR1 and CDR2 are SGHTA and FQGNSA. V lost 1 base and J lost 2, with 17 bases in between. The CDR3 loop reads CASSLGPGRISNTEAFF. CDR3 nucleotide sequence: TGTGCCAGCAGCTTAGGGCCAGGGAGGATTTCTAACACTGAAGCTTTCTTT.

The genes are TRBV7-9 and TRBJ2-7; D is undetermined. CDR3 size: 12 residues. V shed 5 bases and J shed 9 bases, with 14 bases lying between them. Germline V gene lookup returns CDR1 SEHNR and CDR2 FQNEAQ (reference sequence). For the CDR3, the DNA is TGTGCCAGCAGCCCTGACTCACCGCGGCAGTACTTC. Its translation is CASSPDSPRQYF.

This chain joins TRBV19 and TRBJ2-3, with D possibly matching TRBD1 (5 bases). Germline-derived CDR1 and CDR2 are LNHDA and SQIVND (reference sequence). V lost 1 base and J 0 bases, leaving 11 bases between the germline ends. This CDR3 is 16 amino acids long. The CDR3 protein is CASSIVRGWSTDTQYF. The CDR3 region has the DNA TGTGCCAGTAGTATAGTAAGGGGATGGAGCACAGATACGCAGTATTTT.

The gene calls are TRBV11-2 and TRBJ2-1; the match to TRBD2 covers 7 bases. The germline V gene has CDR1 SGHAT and CDR2 FQNNGV. V shed 8 bases and J 3 bases; nucleotides not matched to a gene: 4. There are 13 residues in the CDR3. The CDR3 nucleotides read TGTGCCAGCGAGACTAGCCTCTACAATGAGCAGTTCTTC. Protein product: CASETSLYNEQFF.

This clone has at least ten counts. The chain is built from TRBV30 and TRBJ1-2, with 8 bases fitting TRBD1. Trimming cost V 1 base and J 7 bases; bases outside gene matches: 11. The CDR3 is 15 residues long. CDR1 is GTSNPN and CDR2 is SVGIG in the germline V gene (reference sequence). Written as DNA, the CDR3 is TGTGCCTGGAGTGCGACCCGAGGACAGGGTGGTGGCTACACCTTC. Residues: CAWSATRGQGGGYTF.

This clone was detected only once. V is TRBV27 and J is TRBJ2-7, with 10 bases aligning to TRBD2. The junction had 9 bases not matched to a gene; V was cut back by 4 bases and J by 12 bases. The CDR3 has 13 amino acids. Looked up from germline, CDR1 is MNHEY and CDR2 is SMNVEV (reference sequence). CDR3 nucleotide sequence: TGTGCCAGCAGTTCCCCAGCGGGAGGGAATACGTACTTC. Protein sequence: CASSSPAGGNTYF.

The chain joins TRBV9 to TRBJ2-4; 7 nucleotides match TRBD1. There are 17 residues in the CDR3. The ends lost 0 bases at V and 0 bases at J; junction bases unmatched: 6. Germline V gene data show CDR1 as SGDLS and CDR2 as YYNGEE. The CDR3 sequence is CASSVEDRGLAKNIQYF. CDR3 bases: TGTGCCAGCAGCGTAGAAGATAGGGGGCTAGCCAAAAACATTCAGTACTTC.

V usage is TRBV28 and J usage is TRBJ1-2; D gene ambiguous. The CDR3 spans 10 residues. Trimming removed 8 bases at V and 4 bases at J, with 5 bases between. Germline V gene data show CDR1 as MDHEN and CDR2 as SYDVKM. The CDR3 sequence is CASSSYGYTF. DNA of the CDR3: TGTGCCAGCTCGAGCTATGGCTACACCTTC.

The J gene is TRBJ2-1, the V gene TRBV3-1 (or the pseudogene TRBV3-2), with TRBD2 as a possible D gene (5 bases). CDR1 and CDR2 (germline): LGHDT, YNNKEL (reference sequence). Trimming cost V 2 bases and J 6 bases, with 23 bases left between them. The length of the CDR3 is 18 residues. CDR3 in amino acids: CASSQNPRTRAPVNEQFF. CDR3 in DNA: TGTGCCAGCAGCCAAAACCCTAGAACGCGGGCCCCGGTCAATGAGCAGTTCTTC.

This clone was seen once. The chain links TRBV7-9 to TRBJ2-3; D is possibly TRBD1 (6 bases). This CDR3 is 18 amino acids long. V was cut by 0 bases and J by 5 bases, with 21 bases left in between. Germline V gives CDR1 SEHNR, CDR2 FQNEAQ (reference sequence). The CDR3 spells CASSLAMGAGSWGDTQYF. The CDR3 coding sequence is TGTGCCAGCAGCTTAGCGATGGGGGCAGGATCTTGGGGAGATACGCAGTATTTT.

V and J are TRBV2 and TRBJ1-5; D is unclear. The length of the CDR3 is 15 residues. The V and J ends lost 5 bases and 5 bases respectively, with 16 bases between them. The germline gives CDR1 SNHLY, CDR2 FYNNEI. The CDR3 region has the DNA TGTGCCAGCAGTATCGGTCGGGAAAGTCATCAGCCCCAGCATTTT. This sequence encodes CASSIGRESHQPQHF.

V is TRBV19 and J is TRBJ2-2; 7 bases are a match to TRBD1. Germline V CDR1 and CDR2: LNHDA, SQIVND (reference sequence). With V trimmed by 8 bases and J by 5 bases, 5 bases remained unmatched. This CDR3 has 13 amino acids. The CDR3 DNA follows: TGTGCCAGTGCAAACAGGGGAACCGGGGAGCTGTTTTTT. Translation gives CASANRGTGELFF.

The chain is built from TRBV29-1 and TRBJ1-5, with TRBD1 identical over 11 bases. CDR3 length: 15 amino acids. The germline gives CDR1 SQVTM, CDR2 ANQGSEA. The ends lost 4 bases at V and 2 bases at J; junction bases unmatched: 4. In DNA, the CDR3 is TGCAGCGTTGTGGGGGGACAGGGGGGCAATCAGCCCCAGCATTTT. Its protein is CSVVGGQGGNQPQHF.

This chain links TRBV6-5 with TRBJ2-2; TRBD1 matches at 12 bases. With V trimmed by 2 bases and J by 7 bases, 5 bases remained unmatched. The CDR3 loop spans 16 amino acids. The germline V gene encodes CDR1 MNHEY and CDR2 SVGAGI. CDR3 sequence reads: CASSYLGTGGLGELFF. For the CDR3, the DNA is TGTGCCAGCAGTTACCTCGGGACAGGGGGCCTCGGGGAGCTGTTTTTT.

This clone was detected once. V is TRBV6-5 and J is TRBJ1-1; TRBD1 matches at 7 bases. CDR3 length equals 15 residues. With 2 bases clipped from V and 4 bases from J, the junction kept 7 bases outside the gene matches. Germline V gives CDR1 MNHEY, CDR2 SVGAGI. In nucleotides, the CDR3 is TGTGCCAGCAGTTACACCGACAGGGCTTCCACTGAAGCTTTCTTT. As protein: CASSYTDRASTEAFF.

V gene TRBV28 combines with J gene TRBJ1-2; possibly TRBD1 for D (5 bases). The CDR3 consists of 16 residues. The germline CDR1 and CDR2 sequences are MDHEN and SYDVKM. Trimming stripped 1 base from V and 2 bases from J, with 14 bases between. The CDR3 spells CASSLYPQEFNYGYTF. The CDR3 DNA reads as TGTGCCAGCAGTTTATACCCACAGGAATTCAACTATGGCTACACCTTC.

V gene TRBV18 combines with J gene TRBJ2-7; TRBD1 agrees at 11 bases. Germline V gene data show CDR1 as KGHSH and CDR2 as LQKENI. Trimming removed 4 bases from V and 3 bases from J; junction bases left unmatched: 5. CDR3 length: 15 residues. The CDR3 protein is CASSLGQGANYEQYV. CDR3 coding DNA: TGTGCCAGCTCACTTGGACAGGGGGCCAACTACGAGCAGTACGTC.

The chain carries TRBV11-2 and TRBJ2-7; D is possibly TRBD2 (6 bases). The germline V and J ends were trimmed by 2 bases and 6 bases, with 14 bases remaining between them. Germline-derived CDR1 and CDR2 are SGHAT and FQNNGV. CDR3 size: 14 residues. The CDR3 coding sequence is TGTGCCAGCAGCTTAATAGCGGAGGGGATCGAGCAGTACTTC. Protein sequence: CASSLIAEGIEQYF.

V gene TRBV20-1 combines with J gene TRBJ2-7; 7 bases align to TRBD1. This CDR3 is 11 amino acids long. Germline-derived CDR1 and CDR2 are DFQATT and SNEGSKA (reference sequence). V gave up 3 bases and J gave up 6 bases; unmatched junction bases: 2. CDR3: CSARTGPEQYF. The DNA for the CDR3 is TGCAGTGCTAGGACAGGGCCCGAGCAGTACTTC.

The chain carries TRBV7-9 and TRBJ2-7, with 10 bases that match TRBD2. This CDR3 spans 16 amino acids. The ends lost 5 bases at V and 3 bases at J; junction bases unmatched: 10. Germline V gives CDR1 SEHNR, CDR2 FQNEAQ (reference sequence). The CDR3 DNA sequence: TGTGCCAGCAGCCTAGGGGCTAGGACTAGCGGCTACGAGCAGTACTTC. Protein sequence: CASSLGARTSGYEQYF.

The CDR3 is CASSGGNTYEQYF. CDR3 bases: TGTGCCAGCAGCGGCGGGAATACTTACGAGCAGTACTTC. The chain is built from TRBV7-2 and TRBJ2-7; a weak D match, TRBD2 (6 bases). Germline assignment: CDR1 SGHTA and CDR2 FQGNSA. V was pared by 5 bases and J by 4 bases, with 12 bases between. This CDR3 is built from 13 residues.

The V call is TRBV3-1 (or the pseudogene TRBV3-2), the J call TRBJ2-2, with 8 nucleotides matching TRBD2. From germline, CDR1 is LGHDT and CDR2 YNNKEL (reference sequence). The CDR3 spans 13 residues. The trim removed 5 bases at V and 4 bases at J, leaving 0 bases unmatched. CDR3: CASSSGGTGELFF. CDR3 nucleotides: TGTGCCAGCAGCAGCGGGGGCACCGGGGAGCTGTTTTTT.

The chain joins TRBV5-8 to TRBJ1-1; D might be TRBD1 (6 bases). Trimming shortened V by 3 bases and J by 4 bases, and 16 bases separated the two germline ends. CDR1 is SGHTS, CDR2 YDEGEE, per germline. This CDR3 has 15 residues. In DNA, the CDR3 is TGTGCCAGCAGCTCCAGGGGTGTTCAAGGCACTGAAGCTTTCTTT. It is translated as CASSSRGVQGTEAFF.

In DNA, the CDR3 is TGTGCCAGCAGCTTCCAGGGGACAGGGAATCAGCCCCAGCATTTT. It codes for CASSFQGTGNQPQHF. The chain couples TRBV7-8 to TRBJ1-5, with 9 bases that match TRBD1. Germline assignment: CDR1 SGHVS and CDR2 FQNEAQ. The length of the CDR3 is 15 residues. J was trimmed by 4 bases and V by 3 bases; bases with no gene match: 4.

This rearrangement joins TRBV9 to TRBJ1-6; D is ambiguous. This CDR3 contains 15 residues. The germline CDR1 and CDR2 sequences are SGDLS and YYNGEE. Trimming removed 4 bases at V and 4 bases at J, with 12 bases between. CDR3 coding DNA: TGTGCCAGCAGCCCCTATGGAGATTATAATTCACCCCTCCACTTT. Translated, it gives CASSPYGDYNSPLHF.